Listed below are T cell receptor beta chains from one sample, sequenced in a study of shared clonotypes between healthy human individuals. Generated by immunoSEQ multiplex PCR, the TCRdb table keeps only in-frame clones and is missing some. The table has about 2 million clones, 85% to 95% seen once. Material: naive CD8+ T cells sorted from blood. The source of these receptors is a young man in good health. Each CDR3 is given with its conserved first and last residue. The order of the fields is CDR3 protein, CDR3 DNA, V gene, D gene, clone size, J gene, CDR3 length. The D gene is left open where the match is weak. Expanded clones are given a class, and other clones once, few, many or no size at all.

CASSLDLEQFF,TGTGCCAGCAGCTTGGATCTTGAGCAGTTCTTC,TRBV7-8,.,.,TRBJ2-1,11
CASSLEASGRPDTQYF,TGTGCCAGCAGCTTAGAGGCTAGCGGGAGGCCGGATACGCAGTATTTT,TRBV7-9,TRBD2,.,TRBJ2-3,16
CAWSVWQEIHEQYF,TGTGCCTGGAGTGTGTGGCAGGAGATCCACGAGCAGTACTTC,TRBV30,.,.,TRBJ2-7,14
CSVGALGPNEKLFF,TGCAGCGTTGGTGCCTTAGGGCCGAATGAAAAACTGTTTTTT,TRBV29-1,.,.,TRBJ1-4,14
CASSDLGYSNQPQHF,TGTGCCAGCAGTGATCTAGGGTATAGCAATCAGCCCCAGCATTTT,TRBV6-1,.,.,TRBJ1-5,15
CASSLRGTNYEQYF,TGTGCCAGCAGTTTACGGGGTACAAACTACGAGCAGTACTTC,TRBV27,.,many,TRBJ2-7,14
CASSYFQTGELFF,TGTGCCAGCAGTTACTTCCAGACCGGGGAGCTGTTTTTT,TRBV6-5,.,.,TRBJ2-2,13
CASSEGDSFSYEQYF,TGTGCCAGCAGTGAAGGAGACAGTTTCTCCTACGAGCAGTACTTC,TRBV6-1,.,.,TRBJ2-7,15
CASREGTGGYEQYF,TGTGCCAGCAGGGAGGGGACAGGGGGATACGAGCAGTACTTC,TRBV2,TRBD1,once,TRBJ2-7,14
CASSIERELGNTEAFF,TGTGCCAGTAGTATAGAACGGGAGCTTGGGAACACTGAAGCTTTCTTT,TRBV19,.,.,TRBJ1-1,16
CASSLIGQGVSYEQYF,TGTGCCAGCAGTTTAATAGGGCAGGGCGTCTCCTACGAGCAGTACTTC,TRBV28,.,.,TRBJ2-7,16
CASSWGPGAGQPQHF,TGTGCCAGCAGTTGGGGCCCCGGGGCCGGTCAGCCCCAGCATTTT,TRBV27,.,.,TRBJ1-5,15
CASRVSGFPYNEQFF,TGTGCCAGCAGAGTTAGCGGGTTTCCGTACAATGAGCAGTTCTTC,TRBV27,TRBD2,.,TRBJ2-1,15
CASSIGQTTPSGANVLTF,TGTGCCAGCAGCATCGGACAGACCACTCCCTCTGGGGCCAACGTCCTGACTTTC,TRBV5-6,.,.,TRBJ2-6,18
CASSYSHSYEQYF,TGTGCCAGCAGCTATAGCCATTCCTACGAGCAGTACTTC,TRBV14,.,.,TRBJ2-7,13